A selection of T cell receptor beta chains follows, all from one sample in a study of T cell responses to AZD1222 COVID-19 vaccine. The method was immunoSEQ multiplex PCR; TCRdb's version includes in-frame clones alone and lacks a portion of them. The table shows roughly 170,000 clones, with around 88% occurring only once. The sample was peripheral blood, taken on day 0 of AZD1222 vaccination. The receptors were gathered from an adult in good health. The CDR3 runs from the conserved cysteine through the conserved F or W. The order of the fields is clone size, CDR3 length, D gene, V gene, J gene, CDR3 DNA, CDR3 protein. D genes are given only for firm matches. Size is stated for part of the rows, as once, few or many counts, or as a class when the clone is expanded.

size: once; length: 15; D: .; V: TRBV6-5; J: TRBJ1-5; DNA: TGTGCCAGCAGAGAGTCGGGGGCGCAGAATCAGCCCCAGCATTTT; CDR3: CASRESGAQNQPQHF
size: .; length: 16; D: TRBD2; V: TRBV5-6; J: TRBJ2-5; DNA: TGTGCCAGCAGCTCGGGGGGACTACACCACCAAGAGACCCAGTACTTC; CDR3: CASSSGGLHHQETQYF
size: .; length: 17; D: TRBD2; V: TRBV5-1; J: TRBJ2-3; DNA: TGCGCCAGCAGCTCGAGCCTTAGCGGGAGGGGCACAGATACGCAGTATTTT; CDR3: CASSSSLSGRGTDTQYF
size: once; length: 15; D: TRBD2; V: TRBV4-2; J: TRBJ2-3; DNA: TGTGCCAGCAGCCAAGAGCTAGCGGGGGCAGATACGCAGTATTTT; CDR3: CASSQELAGADTQYF
size: .; length: 14; D: TRBD1; V: TRBV6-5; J: TRBJ1-5; DNA: TGTGCCAGCAGACAGGGGGCTGGCAATCAGCCCCAGCATTTT; CDR3: CASRQGAGNQPQHF
size: .; length: 16; D: TRBD2; V: TRBV5-1; J: TRBJ2-2; DNA: TGCGCCAGCAGCTTGGTTAGCGGGAGGCTTGGCGGGGAGCTGTTTTTT; CDR3: CASSLVSGRLGGELFF
size: .; length: 16; D: .; V: TRBV28; J: TRBJ1-5; DNA: TGTGCCAGCAGTTCATCGGGATTCAAGAGCAATCAGCCCCAGCATTTT; CDR3: CASSSSGFKSNQPQHF
size: .; length: 12; D: .; V: TRBV6-1; J: TRBJ1-2; DNA: TGTGCCAGCAGTGAACTGGGTCCTGGCTACACCTTC; CDR3: CASSELGPGYTF
size: .; length: 15; D: TRBD1; V: TRBV9; J: TRBJ1-5; DNA: TGTGCCAGCAGCGTAGGAGGGGGCCATAATCAGCCCCAGCATTTT; CDR3: CASSVGGGHNQPQHF
size: .; length: 20; D: .; V: TRBV15; J: TRBJ1-1; DNA: TGTGCCACCAGCAGAGTTGGGGGGGAGGGACAAACCATCCGGAACACTGAAGCTTTCTTT; CDR3: CATSRVGGEGQTIRNTEAFF
size: .; length: 14; D: TRBD1; V: TRBV5-8; J: TRBJ1-4; DNA: TGTGCCAGCAGAAGGGACAGGGGAGACGAAAAACTGTTTTTT; CDR3: CASRRDRGDEKLFF
size: few; length: 17; D: TRBD2; V: TRBV13; J: TRBJ2-3; DNA: TGTGCCAGCAGCCAGCCCCCGGGACTAGCTCTGCCAGATACGCAGTATTTT; CDR3: CASSQPPGLALPDTQYF
size: .; length: 13; D: .; V: TRBV20-1; J: TRBJ2-4; DNA: TGCAGTGCTAGTGACGGAGCCAAAAACATTCAGTACTTC; CDR3: CSASDGAKNIQYF
size: .; length: 16; D: TRBD1; V: TRBV12-5; J: TRBJ1-2; DNA: TGTGCTAGTGGTTTCAGTATGGACAGGACCAACTATGGCTACACCTTC; CDR3: CASGFSMDRTNYGYTF
size: .; length: 15; D: TRBD1; V: TRBV6-5; J: TRBJ1-2; DNA: TGTGCCAGCAGCAAACCCGGACAGGGGGACTATGGCTACACCTTC; CDR3: CASSKPGQGDYGYTF
size: .; length: 12; D: .; V: TRBV7-9; J: TRBJ1-4; DNA: TGTGCCAGCAGACCGGGCGGGGAAAAACTGTTTTTT; CDR3: CASRPGGEKLFF
size: .; length: 15; D: .; V: TRBV29-1; J: TRBJ2-3; DNA: TGCAGCGTTGAAGTGTCATGGACAGTCACAGATACGCAGTATTTT; CDR3: CSVEVSWTVTDTQYF
size: few; length: 15; D: .; V: TRBV11-2; J: TRBJ1-6; DNA: TGTGCCAGCAGCTTTGAAAGCTCCTATAATTCACCCCTCCACTTT; CDR3: CASSFESSYNSPLHF
size: once; length: 15; D: .; V: TRBV28; J: TRBJ1-6; DNA: TGTGCCAGCAGTCCTCCACCAGGGGCCAATTCACCCCTCCACTTT; CDR3: CASSPPPGANSPLHF
size: .; length: 15; D: .; V: TRBV5-1; J: TRBJ1-3; DNA: TGCGCCAGCAGCAGCACAGGGCCTTCCGGAAACACCATATATTTT; CDR3: CASSSTGPSGNTIYF
size: .; length: 15; D: TRBD2; V: TRBV9; J: TRBJ2-1; DNA: TGTGCCAGCAGCGAAGCTAGCGGGGGAATCAATGAGCAGTTCTTC; CDR3: CASSEASGGINEQFF
size: once; length: 13; D: .; V: TRBV7-6; J: TRBJ2-2; DNA: TGTGCCAGCAGCCCCAGACTCACCGGGGAGCTGTTTTTT; CDR3: CASSPRLTGELFF
size: .; length: 15; D: .; V: TRBV7-3; J: TRBJ2-3; DNA: TGTGCCAGCAGCAAATACTGGGACCGCACAGATACGCAGTATTTT; CDR3: CASSKYWDRTDTQYF
size: .; length: 14; D: .; V: TRBV27; J: TRBJ1-6; DNA: TGTGCCAGCAGTTTACGGAAGCCTCATTCACCCCTCCACTTT; CDR3: CASSLRKPHSPLHF
size: .; length: 15; D: TRBD1; V: TRBV27; J: TRBJ1-4; DNA: TGTGCCAGCAGTTTAGAAGGGACAGGGTTGGAAAAACTGTTTTTT; CDR3: CASSLEGTGLEKLFF
size: .; length: 12; D: .; V: TRBV4-1; J: TRBJ2-7; DNA: TGCGCCAGCAGCCGGGTATGGGGGGAGCAGTACTTC; CDR3: CASSRVWGEQYF
size: .; length: 14; D: .; V: TRBV15; J: TRBJ2-7; DNA: TGTGCCACCAGCAGAGATCAGGGTTACTACGAGCAGTACTTC; CDR3: CATSRDQGYYEQYF
size: many; length: 15; D: TRBD2; V: TRBV6-4; J: TRBJ2-4; DNA: TGTGCCAGCAGTGACTCTAGCGGGGGGCAGAACATTCAGTACTTC; CDR3: CASSDSSGGQNIQYF
size: .; length: 17; D: .; V: TRBV4-1; J: TRBJ2-2; DNA: TGCGCCAGCAGCCAAGATAACGACGGCGCGAACACCGGGGAGCTGTTTTTT; CDR3: CASSQDNDGANTGELFF
size: .; length: 14; D: .; V: TRBV7-9; J: TRBJ1-4; DNA: TGTGCCAGCAGCCAAGGGTCGGCGGTGGGAAAACTGTTTTTT; CDR3: CASSQGSAVGKLFF
size: few; length: 13; D: TRBD1; V: TRBV29-1; J: TRBJ2-5; DNA: TGCAGCGCCCGGGACAGCTCCCAAGAGACCCAGTACTTC; CDR3: CSARDSSQETQYF
size: .; length: 13; D: TRBD2; V: TRBV29-1; J: TRBJ2-1; DNA: TGCAGCGTGCGCGGGGGGACCTACAATGAGCAGTTCTTC; CDR3: CSVRGGTYNEQFF
size: .; length: 15; D: .; V: TRBV11-2; J: TRBJ2-3; DNA: TGTGCCAGCAGCCCAACAGCGAGACCCGAGGATACGCAGTATTTT; CDR3: CASSPTARPEDTQYF
size: .; length: 13; D: .; V: TRBV7-9; J: TRBJ2-5; DNA: TGTGCCAGCAGCTTAGTTTGGGGGGAGACCCAGTACTTC; CDR3: CASSLVWGETQYF
size: .; length: 13; D: TRBD1; V: TRBV7-9; J: TRBJ2-7; DNA: TGTGCCAGCAGCTGGAACAGGGGGGACGAGCAGTACTTC; CDR3: CASSWNRGDEQYF
size: .; length: 13; D: .; V: TRBV5-6; J: TRBJ1-6; DNA: TGTGCCAGCAGCTTGGCCGGGACCAGAAGCCTCCACTTT; CDR3: CASSLAGTRSLHF
size: .; length: 15; D: .; V: TRBV6-5; J: TRBJ2-7; DNA: TGTGCCAGCACCTCGAACGGGGCAGACTCCTACGAGCAGTACTTC; CDR3: CASTSNGADSYEQYF
size: .; length: 14; D: TRBD1; V: TRBV27; J: TRBJ2-7; DNA: TGTGCCAGTACCGCGGCGGCAGGGGGCTACGAGCAGTACTTC; CDR3: CASTAAAGGYEQYF
size: .; length: 16; D: TRBD2; V: TRBV5-1; J: TRBJ2-2; DNA: TGCGCCAGCAGCGCGACCCTAGCGGCGAACACCGGGGAGCTGTTTTTT; CDR3: CASSATLAANTGELFF
size: .; length: 14; D: TRBD2; V: TRBV6-5; J: TRBJ2-5; DNA: TGTGCCAGCAGTACCACTAGCGGCCGGGAGACCCAGTACTTC; CDR3: CASSTTSGRETQYF
size: .; length: 14; D: .; V: TRBV6-4; J: TRBJ2-3; DNA: TGTGCCAGCTGGGCAAGACTAGGGATGGATACGCAGTATTTT; CDR3: CASWARLGMDTQYF
size: .; length: 14; D: TRBD1; V: TRBV6-2/TRBV6-3; J: TRBJ1-1; DNA: TGTGCCAGCGGCCCAGGGGGATGGAGCACTGAAGCTTTCTTT; CDR3: CASGPGGWSTEAFF